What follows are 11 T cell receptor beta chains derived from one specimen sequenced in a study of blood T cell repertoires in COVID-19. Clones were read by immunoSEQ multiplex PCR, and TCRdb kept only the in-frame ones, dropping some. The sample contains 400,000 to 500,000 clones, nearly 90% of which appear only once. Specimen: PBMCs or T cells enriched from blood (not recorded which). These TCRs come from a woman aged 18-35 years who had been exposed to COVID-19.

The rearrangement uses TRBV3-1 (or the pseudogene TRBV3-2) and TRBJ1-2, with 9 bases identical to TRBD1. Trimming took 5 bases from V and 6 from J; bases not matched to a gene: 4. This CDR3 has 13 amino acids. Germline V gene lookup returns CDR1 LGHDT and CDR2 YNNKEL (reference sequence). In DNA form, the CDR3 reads TGTGCCAGCAGCTTCGGGACAGGGAATGGCTACACCTTC. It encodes CASSFGTGNGYTF.

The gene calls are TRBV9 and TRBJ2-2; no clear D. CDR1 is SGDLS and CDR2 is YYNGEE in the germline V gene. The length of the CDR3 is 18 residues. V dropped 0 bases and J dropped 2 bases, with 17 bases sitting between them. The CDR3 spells CASSVVERVAVNTGELFF. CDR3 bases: TGTGCCAGCAGCGTAGTAGAACGCGTCGCTGTAAACACCGGGGAGCTGTTTTTT.

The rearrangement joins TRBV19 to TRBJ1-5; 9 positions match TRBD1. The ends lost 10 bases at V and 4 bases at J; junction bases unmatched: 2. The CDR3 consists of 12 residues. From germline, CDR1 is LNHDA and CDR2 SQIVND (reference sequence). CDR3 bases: TGTGCCACGGACAGGGGTAATCAGCCCCAGCATTTT. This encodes CATDRGNQPQHF.

In nucleotides, the CDR3 is TGTGCCAGTAGTGCCTTCCCGGGGACAGACAACACCGGGGAGCTGTTTTTT. Its protein product is CASSAFPGTDNTGELFF. J is TRBJ2-2 and V is TRBV19, with TRBD1 matching 7 bases. Per the germline V gene, CDR1 is LNHDA and CDR2 is SQIVND (reference sequence). Trimming removed 5 bases from V and 2 bases from J; junction bases left unmatched: 11. This CDR3 is 17 amino acids long.

The CDR3 bases are TGTGCCAGCAAAGGACAGGGGCCGAACAATGAGCAGTTCTTC. Its protein product is CASKGQGPNNEQFF. The rearrangement joins TRBV4-2 to TRBJ2-1; TRBD1 agrees at 9 bases. Germline CDR1 reads LGHNA; CDR2 reads YNFKEQ. CDR3 length equals 14 residues. J lost 5 bases, V lost 7 bases, and 6 bases had no gene match.

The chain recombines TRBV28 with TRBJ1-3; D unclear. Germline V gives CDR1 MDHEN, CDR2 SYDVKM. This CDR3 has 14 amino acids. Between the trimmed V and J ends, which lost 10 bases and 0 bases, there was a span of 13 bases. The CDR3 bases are TGTGCCATCACTAATGATAACTCTGGAAACACCATATATTTT. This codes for CAITNDNSGNTIYF. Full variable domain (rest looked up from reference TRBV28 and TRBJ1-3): DVKVTQSSRYLVKRTGEKVFLECVQDMDHENMFWYRQDPGLGLRLIYFSYDVKMKEKGDIPEGYSVSREKKERFSLILESASTNQTSMYLCAITNDNSGNTIYFGEGSWLTVV.

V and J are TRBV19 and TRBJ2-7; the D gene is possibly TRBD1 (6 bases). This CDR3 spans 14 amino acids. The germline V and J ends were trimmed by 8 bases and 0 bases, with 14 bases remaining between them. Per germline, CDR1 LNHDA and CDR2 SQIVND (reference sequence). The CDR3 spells CASFKAGASYEQYF. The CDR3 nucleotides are TGTGCCAGTTTTAAAGCAGGGGCCTCCTACGAGCAGTACTTC.

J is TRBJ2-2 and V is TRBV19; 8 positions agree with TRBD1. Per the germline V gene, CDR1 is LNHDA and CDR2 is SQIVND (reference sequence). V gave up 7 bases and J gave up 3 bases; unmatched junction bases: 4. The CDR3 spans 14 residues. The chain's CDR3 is CASNYRGDTGELFF. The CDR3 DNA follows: TGTGCCAGTAACTACAGGGGGGACACCGGGGAGCTGTTTTTT.

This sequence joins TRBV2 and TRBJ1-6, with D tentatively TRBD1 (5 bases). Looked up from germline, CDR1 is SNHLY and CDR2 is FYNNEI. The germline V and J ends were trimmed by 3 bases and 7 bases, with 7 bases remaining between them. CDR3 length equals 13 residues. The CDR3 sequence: CASSDRANSPLHF. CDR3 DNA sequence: TGTGCCAGCAGTGACAGGGCAAATTCACCCCTCCACTTT.

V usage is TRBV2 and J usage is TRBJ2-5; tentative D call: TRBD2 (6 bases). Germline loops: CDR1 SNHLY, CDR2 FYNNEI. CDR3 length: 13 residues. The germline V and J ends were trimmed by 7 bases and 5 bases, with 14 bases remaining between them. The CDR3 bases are TGTGCCAGCACCCAGGTGGGGAGGGAGACCCAGTACTTC. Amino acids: CASTQVGRETQYF.

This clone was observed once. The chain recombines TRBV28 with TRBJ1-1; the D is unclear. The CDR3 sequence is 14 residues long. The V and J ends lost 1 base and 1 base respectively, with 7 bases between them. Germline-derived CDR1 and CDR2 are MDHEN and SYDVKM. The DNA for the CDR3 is TGTGCCAGCAGTTTATCCCATCCGAACACTGAAGCTTTCTTT. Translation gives CASSLSHPNTEAFF.